This T cell receptor beta chain was sequenced in a study of blood T cell repertoires in COVID-19. Overall study context: The study drew acute and convalescent COVID-19 samples from the United States, Italy and Spain. The analysed material was cDNA or gDNA that came from T cells, B-cell-depleted T cells, or PBMCs.

Germline CDR1 is SGHRS and CDR2 is YFSETQ. The germline V and J ends were trimmed by 3 bases and 7 bases, with 19 bases remaining between them. The CDR3 runs to 15 residues. In the authors' methods: Counts of nucleated cells, estimated from reference gene primer amplification, were obtained. Using immunoSEQ multiplex PCR, the repertoire was profiled, and TCRdb retains in-frame clones only, with some absent. V, J and clone size were drawn from that table, and D and trimming were deduced from the DNA. In the table there are 120,000 to 150,000 clones, approximately 80% of which are singletons. Sequencing was performed on peripheral blood. J is TRBJ1-2 and V is TRBV5-1; a weak D match, TRBD1 (6 bases). The clonotype was recovered from a human donor in a cohort sampled during active COVID-19. The CDR3 nucleotides read TGCGCCAGCAGCTCCGACCAATACAGAGGGGGTGGCTACACCTTC. Translation gives CASSSDQYRGGGYTF.